The TCR beta chain under discussion was sequenced for a study of T cell responses to AZD1222 COVID-19 vaccine. Some second doses came at about 4 weeks and others at about 12 weeks; these were pooled. Using immunoSEQ multiplex PCR, the repertoire was profiled, and TCRdb retains in-frame clones only, with some absent. The sample records around 58,000 clones, 80% to 90% being singletons. To note about this clone: Antigen unknown.

The CDR3 is made up of 14 amino acids. The germline CDR1 and CDR2 sequences are LNHDA and SQIVND (reference sequence). Germline trimming cut 7 bases from V and 6 bases from J; bases unmatched to any gene: 6. General study findings and limits: Within unmutated variant regions lay the reported targets of nearly half of spike-specific TCRs. There were mostly white British donors and more females than males, and clonal diversity was possibly underestimated. Sampled repertoires all dated from after the peak T cell response.

The sequenced sample was peripheral blood, obtained 28 days after the second AZD1222 dose. The sequence derives from an adult who received the AZD1222 COVID-19 vaccine. The chain employs TRBV19 and TRBJ2-1, with 10 bases that match TRBD1. The CDR3 DNA follows: TGTGCCAGTAAAGGGACAGGGGCGGGCAATGAGCAGTTCTTC. The encoded protein is CASKGTGAGNEQFF.